This T cell receptor (beta chain) was sequenced during a study of blood T cell repertoires in COVID-19. Background on the study: Samples representing acute and convalescent COVID-19 were sourced from the United States, Italy and Spain. T cells, B-cell-depleted T cells, or PBMCs provided the cDNA or gDNA that served as material.

Authors' analysis steps: How many nucleated cells were present was estimated from reference gene primer amplification. Using immunoSEQ multiplex PCR, the repertoire was profiled, and TCRdb retains in-frame clones only, with some absent. That table is the source of V, J and clone size, and D and trimming were worked out from the DNA. The sample shows 43,000 or so clones, about 86% of them seen only once. CDR1 is SGHNT, CDR2 YENEEA, per germline. This CDR3 comprises 13 residues. The V end was cut by 3 bases, the J end by 1 base, with 6 bases between. This receptor was obtained from a woman of 80 years or more with acute or convalescent COVID-19. This chain uses TRBV11-3 with TRBJ1-2, with D unclear. Sequencing was done on a sample of peripheral blood. The CDR3 region is CASSFDNNYGYTF. CDR3 in DNA: TGTGCCAGCAGCTTCGACAATAACTATGGCTACACCTTC.